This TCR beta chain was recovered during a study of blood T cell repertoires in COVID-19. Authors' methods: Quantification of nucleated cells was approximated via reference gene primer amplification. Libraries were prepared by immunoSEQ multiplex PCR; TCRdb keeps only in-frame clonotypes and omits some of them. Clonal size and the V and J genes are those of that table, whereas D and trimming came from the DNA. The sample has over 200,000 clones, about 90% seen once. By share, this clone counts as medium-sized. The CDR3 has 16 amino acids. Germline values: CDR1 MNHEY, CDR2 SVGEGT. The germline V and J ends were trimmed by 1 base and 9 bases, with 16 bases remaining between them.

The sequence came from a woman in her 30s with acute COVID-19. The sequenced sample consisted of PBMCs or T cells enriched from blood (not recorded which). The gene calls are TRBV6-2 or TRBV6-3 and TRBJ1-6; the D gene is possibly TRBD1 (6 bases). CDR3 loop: CASSYFNRDMTSPLHF. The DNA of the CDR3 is TGTGCCAGCAGTTACTTCAACCGGGACATGACTTCACCCCTCCACTTT.